This TCR beta chain was sequenced for a study of beta chain features in type 1 diabetes (dated by TCRdb to the late 2010s). The study in broad terms: Mean age, gender distribution, total cell number and subset yield did not differ between patients and healthy donors. Across all samples, fewer than 130 million sorted cells were examined, and cell number per subset correlated strongly with RNA yield. In the study, TCRB repertoires of sorted circulating CD4+ T cell subsets from recently diagnosed type 1 diabetes patients were compared with those of matched healthy donors. Regulatory and stem cell-like memory subsets were isolated from only 8 patients and roughly 8 healthy donors, whereas naive and central memory subsets came from all 30 or so donors.

Results the study describes overall, beyond this receptor: Because the HLA sub-analyses included only small numbers of individuals, any influence of HLA type on TCRB rearrangement was left unresolved. At VDJ recombination sites, patients with type 1 diabetes made fewer insertions and deleted more nucleotides, a pattern implying thymic rearrangement abnormalities. Naive, central memory and regulatory TCRB repertoires appeared to be more alike among patients than among healthy donors. Because cDNA was sequenced instead of genomic DNA, activated cells with high expression could be over-represented, although the groups did not differ in activation or CD3 levels. Shorter templates might be favored by PCR, yet because patient and control samples were amplified and corrected together, any such skew would affect both groups equally. In all four CD4+ subsets, TCRB CDR3 length was moderately but significantly shorter in type 1 diabetes patients.

Each donor gave one peripheral blood draw, around 0.12 L on average, collected into heparinised tubes. Using a panel that included CD45RO, CCR7, CD25, CD127, CD95 and CD27, naive, central memory, regulatory and stem cell-like memory CD4+ T cells were sorted on a BD FACSAria II. All sorted populations exceeded 98% purity. PBMCs were isolated right away by Lymphoprep density gradient centrifugation and were stained directly, without culture. To minimize batch effects, samples were stained and sorted in pairs, one healthy donor with one patient per experiment. As concerns this clone: Its antigen target is currently unknown. No base quality values were provided; no much bigger clone lies one nucleotide off.

Reading from cysteine to phenylalanine, the CDR3 counts 12 amino acids. The sequence is cut down to CDR3 DNA, 36 bases in frame from base 1. Between the V and J ends, shortened by 2 bases and 9 bases respectively, the junction contains 9 bases. The CDR1 and CDR2 encoded by the germline V gene are SGHVS and FQNEAQ. The High Capacity cDNA Reverse Transcription Kit was used to reverse transcribe all of the isolated RNA, meaning that expressed TCRB transcripts were what got sequenced. Naive, central memory and regulatory T cell samples underwent deep immunoSEQ sequencing, averaging around 3.9 million total reads per sample. Sorted cells were lysed in RLT buffer and RNA was extracted with DNase-treated RNeasy Micro or Mini kits, depending on cell number. Each cell subset was processed separately to prevent cross-contamination, with patient and healthy donor samples processed together. TCRB sequences were amplified from cDNA with the immunoSEQ multiplex PCR, producing 87-bp fragments spanning the CDR3 region. Amplicons were sequenced on the Illumina HiSeq platform. In the paper's pipeline: PCR bias was computationally corrected using synthetic template baselines, reads within Hamming distance 2 were collapsed, and singletons that could not be merged were discarded. By aligning reads against IMGT, V, D and J genes, CDR3 length, and insertions or deletions at six rearrangement sites were assigned. Clonotype counts were normalized to sorted cell number within each subset before computing true diversity and Gini coefficients with the tcR R package. Repertoire sharing was quantified using the overlap coefficient calculated on TCRB nucleotide sequences. This is the immuneACCESS table as TCRdb keeps it, with only in-frame sequences that have V and J called. A part of the clones is gone; compared with another copy, unresolved V genes explain less than half, and the rest is unexplained. V and J calls plus clone size are reproduced from that table; the DNA served to infer D and trimming. The sample table shows more than 300,000 clones, and roughly 8% are seen once. The ten largest clonotypes hold 0.44% of the sample.

Rearrangement joined TRBV7-8 to TRBJ2-3, with no D gene named confidently. Input material: central memory CD4+ T cells from blood. The sequence was collected from a woman aged 18-29 years in good health. The base sequence is TGTGCCAGCAGCTTATCCAGGCGAACGCAGTATTTT. Translation gives CASSLSRRTQYF.